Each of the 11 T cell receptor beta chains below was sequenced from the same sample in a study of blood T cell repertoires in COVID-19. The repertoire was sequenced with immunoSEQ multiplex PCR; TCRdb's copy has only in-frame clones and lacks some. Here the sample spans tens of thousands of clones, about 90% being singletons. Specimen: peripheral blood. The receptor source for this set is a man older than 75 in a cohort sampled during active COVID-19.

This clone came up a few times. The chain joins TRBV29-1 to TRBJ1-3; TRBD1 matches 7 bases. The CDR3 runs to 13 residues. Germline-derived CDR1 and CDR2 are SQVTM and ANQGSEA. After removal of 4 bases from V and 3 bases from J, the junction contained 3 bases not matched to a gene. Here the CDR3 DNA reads TGCAGCGTTGGACAGGGCGGTGGAAACACCATATATTTT. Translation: CSVGQGGGNTIYF.

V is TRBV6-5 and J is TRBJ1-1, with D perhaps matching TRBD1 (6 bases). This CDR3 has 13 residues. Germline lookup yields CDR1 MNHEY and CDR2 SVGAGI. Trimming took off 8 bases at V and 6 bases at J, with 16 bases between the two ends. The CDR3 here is CASFYRTESEAFF. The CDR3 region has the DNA TGTGCCAGCTTTTACCGGACAGAGTCTGAAGCTTTCTTT.

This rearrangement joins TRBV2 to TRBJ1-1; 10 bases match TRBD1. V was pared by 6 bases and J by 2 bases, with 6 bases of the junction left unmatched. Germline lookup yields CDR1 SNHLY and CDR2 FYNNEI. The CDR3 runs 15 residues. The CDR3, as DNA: TGTGCCAGCAGGACAGGGGGCGCGGTCAACACTGAAGCTTTCTTT. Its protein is CASRTGGAVNTEAFF. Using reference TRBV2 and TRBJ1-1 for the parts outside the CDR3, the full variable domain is EPEVTQTPSHQVTQMGQEVILRCVPISNHLYFYWYRQILGQKVEFLVSFYNNEISEKSEIFDDQFSVERPDGSNFTLKIRSTKLEDSAMYFCASRTGGAVNTEAFFGQGTRLTVV.

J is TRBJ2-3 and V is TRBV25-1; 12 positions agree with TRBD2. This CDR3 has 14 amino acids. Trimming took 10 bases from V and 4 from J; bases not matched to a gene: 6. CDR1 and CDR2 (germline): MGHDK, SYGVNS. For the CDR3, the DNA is TGTGCCACTTTGACTAGCGGGAGTCCAGATACGCAGTATTTT. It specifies CATLTSGSPDTQYF. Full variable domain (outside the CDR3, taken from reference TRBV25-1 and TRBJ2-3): EADIYQTPRYLVIGTGKKITLECSQTMGHDKMYWYQQDPGMELHLIHYSYGVNSTEKGDLSSESTVSRIRTEHFPLTLESARPSHTSQYLCATLTSGSPDTQYFGPGTRLTVL.

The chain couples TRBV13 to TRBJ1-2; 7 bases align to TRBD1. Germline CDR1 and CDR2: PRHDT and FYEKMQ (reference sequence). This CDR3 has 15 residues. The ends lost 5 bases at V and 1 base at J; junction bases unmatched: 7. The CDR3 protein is CASSTSGTVNYGYTF. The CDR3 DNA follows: TGTGCCAGCAGCACATCCGGGACAGTTAACTATGGCTACACCTTC.

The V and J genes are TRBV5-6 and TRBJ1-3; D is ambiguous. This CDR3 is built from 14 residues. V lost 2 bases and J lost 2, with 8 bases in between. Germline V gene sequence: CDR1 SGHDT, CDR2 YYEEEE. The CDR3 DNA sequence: TGTGCCAGCAGCTTATCTCCGGCTGGAAACACCATATATTTT. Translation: CASSLSPAGNTIYF.

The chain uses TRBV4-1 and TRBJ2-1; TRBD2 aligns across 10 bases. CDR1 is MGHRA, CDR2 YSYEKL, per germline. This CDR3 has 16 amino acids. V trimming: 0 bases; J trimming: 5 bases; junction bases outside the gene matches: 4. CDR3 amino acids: CASSQDLLAGNNEQFF. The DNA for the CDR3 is TGCGCCAGCAGCCAAGATCTACTAGCGGGGAACAATGAGCAGTTCTTC.

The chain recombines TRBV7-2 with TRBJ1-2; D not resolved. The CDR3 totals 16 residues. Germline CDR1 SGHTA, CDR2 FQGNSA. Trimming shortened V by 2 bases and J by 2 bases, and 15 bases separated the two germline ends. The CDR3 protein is CASSLQAGDWNYGYTF. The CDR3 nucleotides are TGTGCCAGCAGCTTACAGGCCGGGGATTGGAACTATGGCTACACCTTC.

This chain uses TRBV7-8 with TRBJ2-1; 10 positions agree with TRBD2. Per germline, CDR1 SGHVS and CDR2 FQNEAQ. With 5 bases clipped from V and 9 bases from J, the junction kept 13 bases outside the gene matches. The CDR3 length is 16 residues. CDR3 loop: CASSRTGTSAKGEQFF. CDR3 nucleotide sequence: TGTGCCAGCAGCCGAACCGGGACTAGCGCAAAGGGTGAGCAGTTCTTC.

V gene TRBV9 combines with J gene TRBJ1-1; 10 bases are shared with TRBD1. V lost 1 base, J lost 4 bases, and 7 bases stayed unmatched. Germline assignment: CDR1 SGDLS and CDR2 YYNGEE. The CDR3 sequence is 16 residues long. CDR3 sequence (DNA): TGTGCCAGCAGCGTATCCTCGACAGGGGGCGGCACTGAAGCTTTCTTT. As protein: CASSVSSTGGGTEAFF.

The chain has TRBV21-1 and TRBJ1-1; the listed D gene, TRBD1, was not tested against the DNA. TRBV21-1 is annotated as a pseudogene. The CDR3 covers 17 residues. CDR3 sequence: CASSKTPLRGYETEAFF. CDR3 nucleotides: TGTGCCAGCAGCAAAACCCCACTCAGGGGGTATGAGACTGAAGCTTTCTTT.